This record looks at one TCR beta chain sequence and its context. The antigen is not known. This specimen belongs to a study of T cell responses to AZD1222 COVID-19 vaccine. General study findings and limits: When two AZD1222 doses had been given, Spike-specific TCR breadth and depth rose. Unmutated variant regions are reportedly the target of nearly half of TCRs that are spike-specific.

Assay: immunoSEQ multiplex PCR; the TCRdb copy retains only in-frame clones and omits some. Of more than 110,000 clones detected, approximately 89% appear once; the ten largest clones hold 4% to 5%. The length of the CDR3 is 14 residues. The germline gives CDR1 SGHDT, CDR2 YYEEEE. V was cut by 2 bases and J by 8 bases, with 16 bases left in between. The sample here was peripheral blood, taken on day 0 of AZD1222 vaccination. The chain is built from TRBV5-6 and TRBJ1-2, with D unclear. This TCR came from an adult in good health. The CDR3 loop reads CASSFYPIKSGYTF. CDR3 nucleotide sequence: TGTGCCAGCAGCTTCTACCCGATTAAAAGCGGCTACACCTTC.